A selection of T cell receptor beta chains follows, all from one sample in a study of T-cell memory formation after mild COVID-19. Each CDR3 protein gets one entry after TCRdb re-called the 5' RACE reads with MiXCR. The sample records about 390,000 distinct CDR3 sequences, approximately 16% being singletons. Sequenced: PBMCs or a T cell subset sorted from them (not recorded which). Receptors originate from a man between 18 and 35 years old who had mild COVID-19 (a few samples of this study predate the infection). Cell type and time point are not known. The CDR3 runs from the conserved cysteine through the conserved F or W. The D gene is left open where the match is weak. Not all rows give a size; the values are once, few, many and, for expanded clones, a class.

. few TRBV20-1 CSARGAGETQYF
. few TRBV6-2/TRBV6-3 CASGLGRRNTEAFF
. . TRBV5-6 CASSYYPGNYGYTF
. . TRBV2 CASTTGPQVTQYF
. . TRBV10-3 CAIRDGGQGGTEAFF
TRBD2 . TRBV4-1 CASSHSGALTSDTQYF
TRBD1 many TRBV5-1 CASSYRDRGTEAFF
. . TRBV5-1 CASSRRRAGDSYEQYF
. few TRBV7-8 CASSPTRVRFTDTQYF
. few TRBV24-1 CATSDGRARGGRSYNEQFF
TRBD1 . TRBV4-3 CASSPDRGYNEQFF
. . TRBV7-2 CASSLANTARYEQYF
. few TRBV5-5 CASSFGGSELFF
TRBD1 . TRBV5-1 CASSSGQENSPLHF
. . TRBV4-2 CASRSLGELDGYTF
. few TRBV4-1 CASSPRGLRDYGYTF
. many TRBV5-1 CASSLGPANYGYTF
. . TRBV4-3 CASSQVRGGFADTQYF
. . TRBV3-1 CASSTQTNTEAFF
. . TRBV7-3 CASSPTVGGPGELFF
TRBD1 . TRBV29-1 CSTRSPGRGETQYF
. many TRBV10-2 CASSESYEQYF
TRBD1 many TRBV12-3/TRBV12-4 CASRYGTGALPEQYF
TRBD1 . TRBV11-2 CASRSNRGRETQYF
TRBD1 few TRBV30 CAWRDRGSDTQYF
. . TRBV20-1 CSARGVRAGELFF
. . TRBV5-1 CASREQQETQYF
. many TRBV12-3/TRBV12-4 CASSSGYNQPQHF
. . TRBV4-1 CASSQGGSNYGYTF
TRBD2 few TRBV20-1 CSATLSGGPYEQYF
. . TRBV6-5 CASSYSPPKVNTEAFF
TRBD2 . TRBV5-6 CASSLEGGLVNTGELFF
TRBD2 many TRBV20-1 CSARARLAGGRGEQYF
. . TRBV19 CASSTRTVLLYEQYF
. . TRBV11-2 CASSRALQETQYF
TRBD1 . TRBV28 CASSEDRQSQDTQYF
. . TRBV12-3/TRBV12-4 CASSLQGFYGYTF
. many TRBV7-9 CASSLVLGGDIQYF
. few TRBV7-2 CASSRLRETYEQYF
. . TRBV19 CASSTVNEQFF
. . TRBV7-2 CASSQEGGRETQYF
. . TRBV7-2 CASKADTQYF
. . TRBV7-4 CARIDGTLKAGETQYF
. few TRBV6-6 CASSYSSSSGQPQHF
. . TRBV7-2 CASRADTYYGYTF
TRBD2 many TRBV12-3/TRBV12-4 CASRTSGSNTGELFF
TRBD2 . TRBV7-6 CASSLASLAGDLQFF
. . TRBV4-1 CASSPPSGQRIYGYTF